This passage covers 16 T cell receptor beta chains from one sample sequenced in a study of T cell responses to AZD1222 COVID-19 vaccine. Profiling relied on immunoSEQ multiplex PCR, and the TCRdb table lists in-frame clones only, not all of them. The sample comprises about 180,000 clones, 91% of which are singletons, and about 1.9% rests with the top ten. The sequencing used peripheral blood, collected on day 0 of AZD1222 vaccination. The receptors were gathered from an adult in good health.

The rearrangement uses TRBV19 and TRBJ1-2; D unclear. The CDR3 extends over 11 amino acids. Germline values: CDR1 LNHDA, CDR2 SQIVND (reference sequence). The V and J ends lost 5 bases and 7 bases respectively, with 8 bases between them. The chain's CDR3 is CASSVSSGYTF. CDR3 coding DNA: TGTGCCAGTAGTGTATCGTCTGGCTACACCTTC.

The chain couples TRBV5-5 to TRBJ1-1; 7 bases fit TRBD1. V lost 2 bases, J lost 1 base, and 8 bases stayed unmatched. Germline V CDR1 and CDR2: SGHKS, YYEKEE (reference sequence). This CDR3 comprises 16 residues. The CDR3 DNA reads TGTGCCAGCAGCTTCACCCGGACAGGACAGAACACTGAAGCTTTCTTT. Amino acid sequence: CASSFTRTGQNTEAFF.

J is TRBJ1-1 and V is TRBV7-2, with no clear D. Trimming shortened V by 5 bases and J by 5 bases, and 18 bases separated the two germline ends. This CDR3 has 15 amino acids. Germline V CDR1 and CDR2: SGHTA, FQGNSA. This chain's CDR3 is CASSPAGSDGTEAFF. The CDR3 DNA follows: TGTGCCAGCAGCCCGGCCGGGTCGGATGGGACTGAAGCTTTCTTT.

The chain couples TRBV28 to TRBJ2-5; D not resolved. Trimming removed 4 bases at V and 7 bases at J, with 10 bases between. CDR1 and CDR2 from the germline V gene are MDHEN and SYDVKM. The CDR3 is 12 amino acids. The CDR3, as DNA: TGTGCCAGCAGTTCCCCCAATTGGACCCAGTACTTC. Its translation: CASSSPNWTQYF.

J is TRBJ2-1 and V is TRBV11-2; D uncertain. V was cut by 7 bases and J by 2 bases, with 9 bases left in between. The germline CDR1 and CDR2 sequences are SGHAT and FQNNGV. There are 13 residues in the CDR3. In DNA form, the CDR3 reads TGTGCCAGCATCGAGAGTCCCTACAATGAGCAGTTCTTC. As protein: CASIESPYNEQFF.

This rearrangement joins TRBV18 to TRBJ2-7, with TRBD1 matching over 9 bases. V trimming: 4 bases; J trimming: 6 bases; junction bases outside the gene matches: 13. Germline loops: CDR1 KGHSH, CDR2 LQKENI. The CDR3 loop spans 16 amino acids. CDR3 protein: CASSLSTGTGTPEQYF. CDR3 nucleotide sequence: TGTGCCAGCTCACTTTCGACCGGGACAGGGACTCCCGAGCAGTACTTC. The complete variable domain, with remaining parts taken from reference TRBV18 and TRBJ2-7, reads NAGVMQNPRHLVRRRGQEARLRCSPMKGHSHVYWYRQLPEEGLKFMVYLQKENIIDESGMPKERFSAEFPKEGPSILRIQQVVRGDSAAYFCASSLSTGTGTPEQYFGPGTRLTVT.

The chain carries TRBV19 and TRBJ1-5, with a tentative D call TRBD1 (5 bases). Germline loops: CDR1 LNHDA, CDR2 SQIVND (reference sequence). This CDR3 has 15 residues. Deletions cut 7 bases from V and 5 bases from J, with 18 bases between. The CDR3 protein is CASTTTGRTDQPQHF. The CDR3 region has the DNA TGTGCCAGTACTACAACGGGACGGACTGATCAGCCCCAGCATTTT.

V and J are TRBV3-1 (or the pseudogene TRBV3-2) and TRBJ2-2, with no clear D. CDR1 LGHDT and CDR2 YNNKEL come from the germline V gene (reference sequence). The V end was cut by 4 bases, the J end by 8 bases, with 11 bases between. The CDR3 runs 13 residues. CDR3 in amino acids: CASSPPVEGELFF. The CDR3 DNA sequence: TGTGCCAGCAGCCCACCCGTAGAGGGGGAGCTGTTTTTT.

This clone occurred a few times. V gene TRBV7-6 combines with J gene TRBJ2-3; D gene unclear. CDR3 length equals 16 residues. V lost 1 base, J lost 1 base, and 12 bases lay in between. Germline lookup yields CDR1 SGHVS and CDR2 FNYEAQ. Here the CDR3 DNA reads TGTGCCAGCAGCTTAGAAGGTCCCCAAGGCACAGATACGCAGTATTTT. Translation: CASSLEGPQGTDTQYF. The complete variable domain, with remaining parts taken from reference TRBV7-6 and TRBJ2-3, reads GAGVSQSPRYKVTKRGQDVALRCDPISGHVSLYWYRQALGQGPEFLTYFNYEAQQDKSGLPNDRFSAERPEGSISTLTIQRTEQRDSAMYRCASSLEGPQGTDTQYFGPGTRLTVL.

This sequence joins TRBV7-3 and TRBJ2-1; TRBD2 matches 7 bases. The J segment lost 8 bases and the V segment lost 1 base, leaving 8 bases of the junction unmatched. The CDR3 length is 15 residues. Germline CDR1 SGHTA, CDR2 FQGTGA. CDR3 sequence: CASSLMSGTTDEQFF. The CDR3 DNA reads TGTGCCAGCAGCTTAATGAGTGGGACTACAGATGAGCAGTTCTTC.

The chain couples TRBV27 to TRBJ2-7; 7 bases align to TRBD1. The V gene's germline CDR1 is MNHEY and CDR2 SMNVEV (reference sequence). Trimming took 5 bases from V and 2 from J; bases not matched to a gene: 12. The CDR3 runs 16 residues. CDR3 sequence (DNA): TGTGCCAGCAGTCCCTATAAGGGGGCCAATCCCTACGAGCAGTACTTC. Translated: CASSPYKGANPYEQYF.

This sequence joins TRBV21-1 and TRBJ2-2; the table calls TRBD1, which could not be checked here. TRBV21-1 is an annotated pseudogene. This CDR3 comprises 15 residues. DNA for the CDR3: TGTGCCAGCAGCAAAGCGGGACAGGGTTCCCTAGGAGCCTTTTTT. It encodes CASSKAGQGSLGAFF.

In its sample, this clone was seen once. The V and J genes are TRBV18 and TRBJ1-4; 8 bases match TRBD1. Germline V gene sequence: CDR1 KGHSH, CDR2 LQKENI. The J segment lost 7 bases and the V segment lost 6 bases, leaving 7 bases of the junction unmatched. CDR3 length equals 14 residues. The CDR3 bases are TGTGCCAGCTCCCACGACAGGGGAGGTGAAAAACTGTTTTTT. It encodes CASSHDRGGEKLFF.

The chain combines TRBV10-1 with TRBJ2-7, with TRBD1 identical over 10 bases. The CDR3 has 20 residues. V lost 4 bases and J lost 4; bases outside the gene matches: 22. Looked up from germline, CDR1 is WNHNN and CDR2 is SYGVQD (reference sequence). This CDR3 is CASSGPLGTGEKIGSYEQYF. DNA of the CDR3: TGCGCCAGCAGTGGGCCCTTAGGGACAGGGGAGAAGATCGGGTCGTACGAGCAGTACTTC.

V is TRBV5-4 and J is TRBJ1-2; tentative D call: TRBD1 (6 bases). V was shortened by 2 bases and J by 6 bases, with 8 bases between the two germline ends. The CDR3 is 12 residues long. CDR1 SGHNT and CDR2 YYREEE come from the germline V gene (reference sequence). DNA of the CDR3: TGTGCCAGCAGCTTAGGGGGAAATGGCTACACCTTC. This encodes CASSLGGNGYTF.

The V gene is TRBV15, the J gene TRBJ1-1, with D maybe TRBD1 (6 bases). Per the germline V gene, CDR1 is LNHNV and CDR2 is YYDKDF (reference sequence). CDR3 length equals 16 residues. V lost 11 bases, J lost 2 bases, and 24 bases lay in between. The CDR3 reads CASMGTPGTQNTEAFF. For the CDR3, the DNA is TGTGCCTCCATGGGTACTCCCGGGACACAAAACACTGAAGCTTTCTTT.